The subject of this entry is one TCR beta chain. The TCR beta repertoire was assessed by survey-level immunoSEQ sequencing. Some clones are missing from TCRdb's copy, which holds only in-frame ones; the method was immunoSEQ multiplex PCR. The table records some 70,000 clones, about 93% of them present only once. This clonotype was sampled from a man aged 40-49 years with rheumatoid arthritis. Sequencing was carried out using PBMCs.

The CDR3 DNA reads TGTGCCAGCAGCCCCCAAAACACAGATACGCAGTATTTT. This translates into CASSPQNTDTQYF. The chain couples TRBV4-2 to TRBJ2-3; no firm D call. The CDR3 contains 13 residues. V was clipped by 4 bases and J by 2 bases, with 7 bases between them. CDR1 is LGHNA and CDR2 is YNFKEQ in the germline V gene.